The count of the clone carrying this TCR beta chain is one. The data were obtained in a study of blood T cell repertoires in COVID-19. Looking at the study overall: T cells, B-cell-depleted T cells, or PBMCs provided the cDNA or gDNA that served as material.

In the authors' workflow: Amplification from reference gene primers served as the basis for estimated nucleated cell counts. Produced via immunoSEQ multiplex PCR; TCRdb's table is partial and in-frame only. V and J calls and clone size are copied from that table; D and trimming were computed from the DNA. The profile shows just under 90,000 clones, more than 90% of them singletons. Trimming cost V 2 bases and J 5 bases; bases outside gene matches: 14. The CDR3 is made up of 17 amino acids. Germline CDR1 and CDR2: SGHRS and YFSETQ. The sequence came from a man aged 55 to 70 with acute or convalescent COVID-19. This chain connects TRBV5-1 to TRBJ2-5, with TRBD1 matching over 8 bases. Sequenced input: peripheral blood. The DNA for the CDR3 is TGCGCCAGCAGCTTTGCCGCGACAGGGGATGGAGGGGAGACCCAGTACTTC. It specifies CASSFAATGDGGETQYF.